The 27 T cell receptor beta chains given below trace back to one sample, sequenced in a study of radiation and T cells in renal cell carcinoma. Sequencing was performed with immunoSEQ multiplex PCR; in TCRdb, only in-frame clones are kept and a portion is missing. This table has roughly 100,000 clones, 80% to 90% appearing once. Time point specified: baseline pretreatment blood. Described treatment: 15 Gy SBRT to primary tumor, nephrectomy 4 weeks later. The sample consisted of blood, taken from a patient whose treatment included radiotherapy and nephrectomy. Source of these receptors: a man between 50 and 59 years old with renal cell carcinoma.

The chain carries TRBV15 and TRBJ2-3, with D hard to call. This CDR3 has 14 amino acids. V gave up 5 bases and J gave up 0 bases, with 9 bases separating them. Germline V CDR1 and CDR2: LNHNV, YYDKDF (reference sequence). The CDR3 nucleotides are TGTGCCACCAGCCTGGGGAAGAGCACAGATACGCAGTATTTT. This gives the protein CATSLGKSTDTQYF.

The CDR3 is CASSSGTSGDDTQYF. CDR3 nucleotides: TGTGCCAGCAGCTCCGGGACTAGCGGCGATGATACGCAGTATTTT. The chain joins TRBV5-4 to TRBJ2-3; the match to TRBD2 covers 11 bases. This CDR3 is built from 15 residues. Germline V gene data show CDR1 as SGHNT and CDR2 as YYREEE (reference sequence). Trimming took 3 bases from V and 6 from J; bases not matched to a gene: 6.

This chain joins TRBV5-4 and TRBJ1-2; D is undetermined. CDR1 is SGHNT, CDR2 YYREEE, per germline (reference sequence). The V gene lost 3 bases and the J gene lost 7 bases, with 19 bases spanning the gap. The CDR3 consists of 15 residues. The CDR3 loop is CASSSDPPGRGGYTF. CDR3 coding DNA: TGTGCCAGCAGCTCCGATCCCCCAGGCCGAGGTGGCTACACCTTC.

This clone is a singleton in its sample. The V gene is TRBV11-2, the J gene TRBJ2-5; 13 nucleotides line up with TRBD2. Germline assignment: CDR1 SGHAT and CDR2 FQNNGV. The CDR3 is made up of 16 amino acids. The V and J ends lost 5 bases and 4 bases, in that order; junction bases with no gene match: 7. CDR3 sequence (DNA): TGTGCCAGCAGCAAAGGACTAGCGGGGGTTCGAGAGACCCAGTACTTC. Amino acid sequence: CASSKGLAGVRETQYF.

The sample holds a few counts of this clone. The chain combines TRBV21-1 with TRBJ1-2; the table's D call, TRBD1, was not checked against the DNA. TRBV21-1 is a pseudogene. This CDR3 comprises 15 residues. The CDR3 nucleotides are TGTGCCATTGGGGACATTCGCTTTGTTCCACATGGCTACACCTTC. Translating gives CAIGDIRFVPHGYTF.

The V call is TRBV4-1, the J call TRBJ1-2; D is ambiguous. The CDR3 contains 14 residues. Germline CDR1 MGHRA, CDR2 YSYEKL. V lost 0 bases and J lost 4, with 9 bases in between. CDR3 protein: CASSQDVLTYGYTF. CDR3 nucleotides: TGCGCCAGCAGCCAAGACGTCCTAACCTATGGCTACACCTTC.

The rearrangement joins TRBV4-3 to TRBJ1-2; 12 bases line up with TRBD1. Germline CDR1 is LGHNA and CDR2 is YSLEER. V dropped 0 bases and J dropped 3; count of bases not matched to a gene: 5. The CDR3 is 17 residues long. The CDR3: CASSQDPGDRGHYGYTF. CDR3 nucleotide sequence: TGCGCCAGCAGCCAAGATCCTGGGGACAGGGGGCACTATGGCTACACCTTC.

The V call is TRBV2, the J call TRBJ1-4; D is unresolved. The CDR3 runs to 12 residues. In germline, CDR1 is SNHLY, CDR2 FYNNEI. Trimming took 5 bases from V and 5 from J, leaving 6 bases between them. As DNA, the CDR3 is TGTGCCAGCAGTCTTACAAATGAAAAACTGTTTTTT. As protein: CASSLTNEKLFF.

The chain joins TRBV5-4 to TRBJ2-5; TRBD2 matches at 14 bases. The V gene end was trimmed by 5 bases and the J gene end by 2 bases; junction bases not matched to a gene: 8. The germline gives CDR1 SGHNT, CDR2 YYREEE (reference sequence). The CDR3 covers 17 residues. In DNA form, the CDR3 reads TGTGCCAGCAGTTCCAGACTAGCGGGAGGGAAGCAAGAGACCCAGTACTTC. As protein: CASSSRLAGGKQETQYF.

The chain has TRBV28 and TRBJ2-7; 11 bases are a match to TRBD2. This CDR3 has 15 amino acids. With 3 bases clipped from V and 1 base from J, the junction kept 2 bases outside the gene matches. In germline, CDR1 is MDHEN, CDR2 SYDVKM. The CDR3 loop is CASSFSGRASYEQYF. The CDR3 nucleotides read TGTGCCAGCAGTTTTAGCGGGAGGGCGTCCTACGAGCAGTACTTC.

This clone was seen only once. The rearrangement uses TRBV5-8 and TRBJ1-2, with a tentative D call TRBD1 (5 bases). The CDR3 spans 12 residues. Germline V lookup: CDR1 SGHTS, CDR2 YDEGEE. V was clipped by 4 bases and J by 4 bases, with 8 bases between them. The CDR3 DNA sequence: TGTGCCAGCAGCCAGGACACCTATGGCTACACCTTC. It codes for CASSQDTYGYTF.

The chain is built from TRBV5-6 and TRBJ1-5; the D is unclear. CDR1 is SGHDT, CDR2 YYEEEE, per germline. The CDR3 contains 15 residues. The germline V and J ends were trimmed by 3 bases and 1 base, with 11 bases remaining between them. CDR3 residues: CASSWRGQSNQPQHF. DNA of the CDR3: TGTGCCAGCAGCTGGCGAGGGCAGAGCAATCAGCCCCAGCATTTT.

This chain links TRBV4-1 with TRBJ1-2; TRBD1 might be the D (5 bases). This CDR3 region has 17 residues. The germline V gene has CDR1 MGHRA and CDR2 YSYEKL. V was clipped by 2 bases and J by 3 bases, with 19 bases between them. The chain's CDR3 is CASSQPEPGTEDYGYTF. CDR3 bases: TGCGCCAGCAGCCAACCCGAACCCGGGACGGAAGACTATGGCTACACCTTC.

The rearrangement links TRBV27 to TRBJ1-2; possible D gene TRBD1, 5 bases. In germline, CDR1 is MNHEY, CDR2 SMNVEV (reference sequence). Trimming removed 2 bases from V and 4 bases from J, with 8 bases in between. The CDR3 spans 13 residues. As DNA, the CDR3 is TGTGCCAGCAGTTTAACTGGGGGCTATGGCTACACCTTC. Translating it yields CASSLTGGYGYTF.

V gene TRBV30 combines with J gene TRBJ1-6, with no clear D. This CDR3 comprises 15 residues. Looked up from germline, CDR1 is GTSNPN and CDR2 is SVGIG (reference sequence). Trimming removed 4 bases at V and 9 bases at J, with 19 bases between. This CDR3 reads CAWTRPAGRTSPLHF. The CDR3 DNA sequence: TGTGCCTGGACCCGTCCGGCAGGCCGTACTTCACCCCTCCACTTT.

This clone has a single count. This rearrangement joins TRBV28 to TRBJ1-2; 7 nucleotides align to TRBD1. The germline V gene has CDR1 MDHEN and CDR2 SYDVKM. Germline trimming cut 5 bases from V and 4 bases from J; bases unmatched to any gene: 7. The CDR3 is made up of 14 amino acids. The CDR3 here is CASSEPGQLYGYTF. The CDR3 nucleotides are TGTGCCAGCAGTGAACCGGGACAGCTCTATGGCTACACCTTC.

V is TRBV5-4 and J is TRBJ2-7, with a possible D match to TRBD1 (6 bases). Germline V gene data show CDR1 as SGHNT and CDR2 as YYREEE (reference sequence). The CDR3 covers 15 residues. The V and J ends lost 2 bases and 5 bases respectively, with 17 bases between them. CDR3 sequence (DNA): TGTGCCAGCAGCTTAACCGGGACACTAACTAACGAGCAGTACTTC. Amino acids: CASSLTGTLTNEQYF.

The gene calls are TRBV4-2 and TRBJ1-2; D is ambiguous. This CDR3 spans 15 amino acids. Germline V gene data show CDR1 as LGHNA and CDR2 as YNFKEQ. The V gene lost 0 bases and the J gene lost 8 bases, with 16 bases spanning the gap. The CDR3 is CASSQDPLEGKGYTF. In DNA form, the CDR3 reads TGTGCCAGCAGCCAAGATCCATTGGAGGGCAAAGGCTACACCTTC.

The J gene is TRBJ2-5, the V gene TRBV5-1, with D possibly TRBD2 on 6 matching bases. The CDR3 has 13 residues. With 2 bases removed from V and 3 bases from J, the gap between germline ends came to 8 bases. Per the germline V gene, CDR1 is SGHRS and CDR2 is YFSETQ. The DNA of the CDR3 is TGCGCCAGCAGCTTACCGGGGGAAGAGACCCAGTACTTC. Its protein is CASSLPGEETQYF.

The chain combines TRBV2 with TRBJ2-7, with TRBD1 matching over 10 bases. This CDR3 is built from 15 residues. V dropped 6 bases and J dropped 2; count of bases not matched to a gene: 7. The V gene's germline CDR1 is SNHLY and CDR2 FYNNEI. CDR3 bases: TGTGCCAGCAGAAGAGGACAGGGGGACACCTACGAGCAGTACTTC. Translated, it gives CASRRGQGDTYEQYF.

CDR3 sequence (DNA): TGCGCCAGCAGCGGAGGGACAGGGTGGGGGCAAGAGCAGTACTTC. It yields the protein CASSGGTGWGQEQYF. The J gene is TRBJ2-7, the V gene TRBV5-1; 9 bases align to TRBD1. V lost 4 bases and J lost 7; bases outside the gene matches: 12. This CDR3 contains 15 residues. Germline CDR1 reads SGHRS; CDR2 reads YFSETQ. Full variable domain (rest looked up from reference TRBV5-1 and TRBJ2-7): KAGVTQTPRYLIKTRGQQVTLSCSPISGHRSVSWYQQTPGQGLQFLFEYFSETQRNKGNFPGRFSGRQFSNSRSEMNVSTLELGDSALYLCASSGGTGWGQEQYFGPGTRLTVT.

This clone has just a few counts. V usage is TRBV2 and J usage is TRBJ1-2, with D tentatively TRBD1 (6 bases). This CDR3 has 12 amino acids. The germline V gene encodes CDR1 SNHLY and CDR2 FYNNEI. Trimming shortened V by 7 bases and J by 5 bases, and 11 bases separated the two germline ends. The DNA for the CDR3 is TGTGCCAGCATGGGGGCGGGGTATGGCTACACCTTC. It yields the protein CASMGAGYGYTF.

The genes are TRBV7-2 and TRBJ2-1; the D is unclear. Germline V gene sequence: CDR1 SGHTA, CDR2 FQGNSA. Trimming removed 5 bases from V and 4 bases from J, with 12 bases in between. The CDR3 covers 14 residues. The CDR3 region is CASSLHGTYNEQFF. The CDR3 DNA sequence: TGTGCCAGCAGCCTACACGGAACGTACAATGAGCAGTTCTTC.

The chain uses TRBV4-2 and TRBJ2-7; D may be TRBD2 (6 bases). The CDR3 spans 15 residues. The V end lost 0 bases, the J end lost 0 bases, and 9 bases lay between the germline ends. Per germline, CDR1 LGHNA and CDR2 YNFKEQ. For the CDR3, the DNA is TGTGCCAGCAGCCAAGAGGTAGCGGACTCCTACGAGCAGTACTTC. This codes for CASSQEVADSYEQYF.

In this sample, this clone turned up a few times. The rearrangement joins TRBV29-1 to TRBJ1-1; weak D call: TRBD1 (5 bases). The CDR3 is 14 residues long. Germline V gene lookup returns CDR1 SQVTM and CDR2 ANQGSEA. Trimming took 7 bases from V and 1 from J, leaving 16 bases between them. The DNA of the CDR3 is TGCAGCGCGTCTCCATCGGGGCAGAACACTGAAGCTTTCTTT. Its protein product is CSASPSGQNTEAFF.

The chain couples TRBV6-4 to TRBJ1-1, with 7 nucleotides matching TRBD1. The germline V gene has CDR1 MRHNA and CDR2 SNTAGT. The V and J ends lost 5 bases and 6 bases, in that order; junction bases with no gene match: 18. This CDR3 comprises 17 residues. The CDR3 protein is CASSPTRPGTDFSEAFF. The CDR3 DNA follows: TGTGCCAGCAGTCCGACCCGTCCCGGGACAGATTTCTCTGAAGCTTTCTTT.

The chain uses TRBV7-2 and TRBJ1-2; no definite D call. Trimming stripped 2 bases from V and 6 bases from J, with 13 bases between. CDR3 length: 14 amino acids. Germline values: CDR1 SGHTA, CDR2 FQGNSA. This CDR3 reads CASSLQTEEDGYTF. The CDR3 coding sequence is TGTGCCAGCAGCTTACAGACGGAGGAGGATGGCTACACCTTC. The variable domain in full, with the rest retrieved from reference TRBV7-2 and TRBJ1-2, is GAGVSQSPSNKVTEKGKDVELRCDPISGHTALYWYRQSLGQGLEFLIYFQGNSAPDKSGLPSDRFSAERTGGSVSTLTIQRTQQEDSAVYLCASSLQTEEDGYTFGSGTRLTVV.